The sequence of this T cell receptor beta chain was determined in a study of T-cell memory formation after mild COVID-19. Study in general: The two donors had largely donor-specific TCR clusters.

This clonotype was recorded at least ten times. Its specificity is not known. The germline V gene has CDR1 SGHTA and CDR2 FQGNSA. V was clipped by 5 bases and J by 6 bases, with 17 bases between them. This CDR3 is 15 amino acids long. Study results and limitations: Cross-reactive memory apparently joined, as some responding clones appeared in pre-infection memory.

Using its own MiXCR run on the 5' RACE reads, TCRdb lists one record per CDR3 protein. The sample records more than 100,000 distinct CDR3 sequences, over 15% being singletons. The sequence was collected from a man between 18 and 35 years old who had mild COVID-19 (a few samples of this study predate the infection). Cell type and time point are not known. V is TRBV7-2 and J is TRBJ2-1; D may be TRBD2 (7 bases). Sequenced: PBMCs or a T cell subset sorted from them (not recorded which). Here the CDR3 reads CASSMWGGAVNEQFF. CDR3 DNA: TGTGCCAGCAGCATGTGGGGGGGGGCCGTCAATGAGCAGTTCTTC.